This TCR beta chain was recorded in a study of blood T cells in healthy people across ages. Regarding the study as a whole: Unsorted PBMCs blocked a conclusive comparison of naive and antigen-experienced cells. Naive CD4+ cell counts and diversity both ran higher in long-lived than in aged donors.

Together with a sample-barcoded 5' primer, a J-beta primer mix was included in a second PCR lasting about 6 to 11 cycles. At least 2.5 million CDR3-containing paired-end reads were obtained per sample. A single record per CDR3 protein comes from TCRdb applying MiXCR to the 5' RACE reads. The sample records 660,000 or so distinct CDR3 sequences, roughly 50% being singletons. Aged roughly 6 to 90, donors were systemically healthy Caucasians from Russia. A few counts support this clonotype. The antigen remains undetermined. Germline CDR1 reads SGHTA; CDR2 reads FQGNSA. This CDR3 spans 16 amino acids. The V and J ends lost 5 bases and 8 bases, in that order; junction bases with no gene match: 10.

The sequencing sample was made of blood. The receptor comes from a man between 60 and 75 years old in good health. The chain uses TRBV7-2 and TRBJ2-3, with 13 bases identical to TRBD2. CDR3 region: CASSKTGTSGVTTQYF. CDR3 nucleotides: TGTGCCAGCAGCAAGACCGGGACTAGCGGGGTTACTACGCAGTATTTT.